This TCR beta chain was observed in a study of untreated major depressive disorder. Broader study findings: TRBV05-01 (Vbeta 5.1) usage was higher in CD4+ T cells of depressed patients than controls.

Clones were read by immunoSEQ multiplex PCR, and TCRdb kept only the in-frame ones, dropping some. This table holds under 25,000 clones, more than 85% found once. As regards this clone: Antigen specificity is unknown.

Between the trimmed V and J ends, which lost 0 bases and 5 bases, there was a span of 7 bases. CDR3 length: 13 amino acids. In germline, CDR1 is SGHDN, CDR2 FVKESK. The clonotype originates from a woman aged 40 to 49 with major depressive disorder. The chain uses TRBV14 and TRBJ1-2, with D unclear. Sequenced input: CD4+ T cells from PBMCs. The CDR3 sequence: CASSQELLYGYTF. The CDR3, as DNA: TGTGCCAGCAGCCAAGAACTGTTGTATGGCTACACCTTC.